The 18 T cell receptor beta chains below come from one sample, sequenced in a study of T cell repertoires in cytomegalovirus infection. TCRdb fed the reads into MiXCR, producing one record per CDR3 protein. The table includes roughly 190,000 distinct CDR3 sequences, about a tenth detected once. Sequencing was carried out using PBMCs. These TCRs come from a human donor in good health (CMV status not recorded). Some clones in this sample may be carry-over from other donors' samples.

This clonotype was observed at least ten times. The chain has TRBV27 and TRBJ1-5, with TRBD1 identical over 8 bases. The CDR3 sequence is 15 residues long. CDR1 MNHEY and CDR2 SMNVEV come from the germline V gene (reference sequence). The V segment lost 7 bases and the J segment 4 bases; nucleotides outside the gene matches: 9. CDR3 amino acids: CASKNLQGANQPQHF. CDR3 coding DNA: TGTGCCAGCAAGAACCTGCAGGGGGCTAATCAGCCCCAGCATTTT.

This clonotype has only a few counts. This sequence joins TRBV5-1 and TRBJ2-3; tentative D call: TRBD1 (5 bases). CDR1 is SGHRS and CDR2 is YFSETQ in the germline V gene. V shed 7 bases and J shed 1 base, with 13 bases lying between them. CDR3 length: 14 amino acids. The CDR3 bases are TGCGCCAGCGCTGACATAGGGGGCACAGATACGCAGTATTTT. Translating gives CASADIGGTDTQYF.

This clonotype was seen ten or more times. The chain joins TRBV7-2 to TRBJ1-4; D is ambiguous. The CDR3 is 13 amino acids. The germline V and J ends were trimmed by 0 bases and 12 bases, with 11 bases remaining between them. Germline assignment: CDR1 SGHTA and CDR2 FQGNSA. Written as DNA, the CDR3 is TGTGCCAGCAGCTTAGCGGTTCAGAATCAACTGTTTTTT. It encodes CASSLAVQNQLFF.

This clonotype was observed many times. The genes are TRBV28 and TRBJ2-2; TRBD1 aligns across 9 bases. V lost 9 bases to trimming and J lost 7 bases; unmatched junction nucleotides: 9. CDR3 length equals 14 residues. Germline CDR1 MDHEN, CDR2 SYDVKM. CDR3 protein: CARTTGGSGGELFF. The CDR3 DNA sequence: TGTGCCAGAACTACAGGGGGCAGTGGCGGGGAGCTGTTTTTT. The whole variable domain, remainder taken from reference TRBV28 and TRBJ2-2, is DVKVTQSSRYLVKRTGEKVFLECVQDMDHENMFWYRQDPGLGLRLIYFSYDVKMKEKGDIPEGYSVSREKKERFSLILESASTNQTSMYLCARTTGGSGGELFFGEGSRLTVL.

This clonotype was detected a few times. The chain joins TRBV7-9 to TRBJ1-1, with D tentatively TRBD1 (6 bases). Trimming pared 2 bases from V and 4 bases from J, leaving 11 bases between. The CDR3 is 14 amino acids. In germline, CDR1 is SEHNR, CDR2 FQNEAQ (reference sequence). The CDR3 is CASSLTGLSTEAFF. In nucleotides, the CDR3 is TGTGCCAGCAGCTTAACAGGGCTAAGCACTGAAGCTTTCTTT.

There are a few counts of this clonotype. This chain links TRBV7-2 with TRBJ2-7; TRBD1 or TRBD2 may be the D gene (5 bases each). The CDR3 covers 13 residues. The V and J ends lost 6 bases and 2 bases respectively, with 11 bases between them. Germline V gene data show CDR1 as SGHTA and CDR2 as FQGNSA. CDR3 in DNA: TGTGCCAGCAGACCGGGACGGACCTACGAGCAGTACTTC. Amino acid sequence: CASRPGRTYEQYF.

The chain links TRBV28 to TRBJ2-5, with TRBD2 as a possible D gene (5 bases). V lost 5 bases and J 1 base, leaving 17 bases between the germline ends. From germline, CDR1 is MDHEN and CDR2 SYDVKM. The CDR3 is 16 amino acids. CDR3 nucleotide sequence: TGTGCCAGCAGTCTCTCTTTAGTGGGGAGCCAAGAGACCCAGTACTTC. It yields the protein CASSLSLVGSQETQYF.

This clonotype has ten or more counts. This sequence joins TRBV19 and TRBJ2-2; perhaps TRBD2 as D (6 bases). This CDR3 comprises 15 residues. Trimming left V 6 bases short and J 4 bases short, with 15 bases between. Germline CDR1 is LNHDA and CDR2 is SQIVND (reference sequence). This CDR3 reads CASSDRGGSTGELFF. Here the CDR3 DNA reads TGTGCCAGTAGCGATCGTGGGGGGTCCACCGGGGAGCTGTTTTTT. The full variable domain, rest sourced from reference TRBV19 and TRBJ2-2, is DGGITQSPKYLFRKEGQNVTLSCEQNLNHDAMYWYRQDPGQGLRLIYYSQIVNDFQKGDIAEGYSVSREKKESFPLTVTSAQKNPTAFYLCASSDRGGSTGELFFGEGSRLTVL.

This clonotype was picked up many times. The chain recombines TRBV5-4 with TRBJ2-2; 8 nucleotides line up with TRBD1. CDR1 is SGHNT, CDR2 YYREEE, per germline (reference sequence). The CDR3 runs 14 residues. V lost 4 bases to trimming and J lost 4 bases; unmatched junction nucleotides: 3. CDR3 DNA sequence: TGTGCCAGCAGCGACAGGGGAGGCACCGGGGAGCTGTTTTTT. Its translation: CASSDRGGTGELFF.

There are a few counts of this clonotype. V usage is TRBV4-2 and J usage is TRBJ1-3, with 7 nucleotides matching TRBD1. The CDR3 runs 16 residues. Germline CDR1 is LGHNA and CDR2 is YNFKEQ. V lost 4 bases, J lost 0 bases, and 6 bases stayed unmatched. As DNA, the CDR3 is TGTGCCAGCAGCCCACAGGGGCAAAGCTCTGGAAACACCATATATTTT. It codes for CASSPQGQSSGNTIYF.

This clonotype was observed many times. The chain couples TRBV6-4 to TRBJ2-1; perhaps TRBD2 as D (6 bases). This CDR3 region has 9 residues. Deletions cut 11 bases from V and 8 bases from J, with 7 bases between. In germline, CDR1 is MRHNA, CDR2 SNTAGT. The CDR3 reads CAPGDEQFF. The CDR3 region has the DNA TGTGCCCCGGGAGATGAGCAGTTCTTC.

This clonotype was seen ten or more times. V is TRBV7-2 and J is TRBJ1-2; TRBD1 aligns across 9 bases. The CDR3 contains 13 residues. J was trimmed by 6 bases and V by 5 bases; bases with no gene match: 4. CDR1 and CDR2 (germline): SGHTA, FQGNSA. CDR3 bases: TGTGCCAGCAGCCCGGGACAGGGTCATGGCTACACCTTC. It encodes CASSPGQGHGYTF.

This clonotype was counted ten times or more. The chain combines TRBV11-1 with TRBJ1-1, with 7 positions matching TRBD1. The CDR3 totals 18 residues. Germline lookup yields CDR1 SGHAT and CDR2 FQDESV (reference sequence). V trimming: 2 bases; J trimming: 7 bases; junction bases outside the gene matches: 19. The chain's CDR3 is CASSLRPTGTIKGVEAFF. The CDR3 nucleotides are TGTGCCAGCAGCTTACGCCCGACAGGGACAATAAAAGGAGTTGAAGCTTTCTTT.

The rearrangement joins TRBV12-3 or TRBV12-4 to TRBJ2-5; the match to TRBD2 covers 9 bases. V lost 5 bases and J lost 4; bases outside the gene matches: 8. The CDR3 contains 15 residues. Here the CDR3 reads CASSPSGRFGETQYF. DNA of the CDR3: TGTGCCAGCAGTCCCAGCGGGAGGTTCGGAGAGACCCAGTACTTC.

This clonotype was seen a handful of times. The chain carries TRBV7-9 and TRBJ2-7; TRBD1 might be the D (5 bases). The length of the CDR3 is 13 residues. V was pared by 4 bases and J by 3 bases, with 10 bases between. Per germline, CDR1 SEHNR and CDR2 FQNEAQ (reference sequence). CDR3: CASSSTGHYEQYF. The DNA for the CDR3 is TGTGCCAGCAGCTCAACAGGACACTACGAGCAGTACTTC.

The genes are TRBV30 and TRBJ1-1; D call uncertain. Trimming took 0 bases from V and 0 from J, leaving 5 bases between them. This CDR3 has 13 amino acids. Germline V gene sequence: CDR1 GTSNPN, CDR2 SVGIG (reference sequence). The CDR3 DNA is TGTGCCTGGAGTGTTTGGGTGAACACTGAAGCTTTCTTT. This codes for CAWSVWVNTEAFF.

Points on this clonotype: A clone one base away is much larger, so this may be a read error. The chain links TRBV6-2 or TRBV6-3 to TRBJ2-2; D perhaps matches TRBD2 (6 bases). This CDR3 contains 14 residues. Germline loops: CDR1 MNHEY, CDR2 SVGEGT. CDR3 DNA sequence: TGTGCCAGCAGCTGGGGACTGAACACCGGGGAGCTGCTTTTT. Its protein product is CASSWGLNTGELLF.

This clonotype appeared a few times. This chain connects TRBV12-3 or TRBV12-4 to TRBJ1-4; 7 bases fit TRBD1. The trim removed 4 bases at V and 5 bases at J, leaving 7 bases unmatched. The CDR3 totals 15 residues. The CDR3 nucleotides read TGTGCCAGCAGTTGGTCAGGGGGTAGCAATGAAAAACTGTTTTTT. Translation gives CASSWSGGSNEKLFF.